A selection of T cell receptor beta chains follows, all from one sample in a study of T-cell reconstitution after alpha-beta-depleted transplantation in children. Via MiXCR, TCRdb re-called the PCR reads, giving one row per CDR3 protein. The sample yields 190,000 or so distinct CDR3 sequences, about 6.4% seen once. Sequencing used PBMCs from the stem cell graft donor, obtained from the stem cell graft. Every receptor here comes from a human donor who donated a stem cell graft to a child with Wiskott-Aldrich syndrome. Each CDR3 is given with its conserved first and last residue. Size tells how often a clone was seen (once, few, many) or the class of an expanded clone, and some rows leave it out.

v_call	clone_size	j_call	cdr3_aa
TRBV28	-	TRBJ2-2	CASKPQSAGTGELFF
TRBV29-1	many	TRBJ1-5	CSAGGDSAQPQHF
TRBV6-5	many	TRBJ1-5	CASSYTQGNQPQHF
TRBV4-3	many	TRBJ2-7	CASSFSSGSSYEQYF
TRBV12-3/TRBV12-4	many	TRBJ1-2	CASSQGTVYGYTF
TRBV10-3	many	TRBJ2-1	CAISGQTSYNEQFF
TRBV27	many	TRBJ2-6	CASSYTGLATGANVLTF
TRBV29-1	many	TRBJ2-1	CSVDSQNSYNEQFF
TRBV9	-	TRBJ2-3	CASSVGQGVGTDTQYF
TRBV12-3/TRBV12-4	many	TRBJ2-2	CASSSPWGTSQNTGELFF
TRBV12-3/TRBV12-4	few	TRBJ1-4	CASSLSFHEKLFF
TRBV6-1	many	TRBJ1-1	CASRGAGENTEAFF
TRBV4-3	-	TRBJ2-2	CASSHSNTGELFF
TRBV11-2	-	TRBJ2-1	CASSLDASAGFF
TRBV20-1	many	TRBJ1-5	CSVKRVGNQPQHF
TRBV7-2	-	TRBJ2-2	CASRLSGEGAGELFF
TRBV24-1	many	TRBJ2-2	CATSDTQGRYTGELFF
TRBV12-3/TRBV12-4	few	TRBJ2-7	CASSSSGGKSYEQYF
TRBV7-8	few	TRBJ1-1	CASSLAGGRTGTEAFF
TRBV6-5	many	TRBJ1-2	CASSYSKGAGNYGYTF
TRBV12-3/TRBV12-4	many	TRBJ1-6	CASSLREGKDSPLHF
TRBV24-1	many	TRBJ2-7	CATSGGSFYEQYF
TRBV12-3/TRBV12-4	-	TRBJ1-5	CASSYKADWGIANQPQHF
TRBV2	many	TRBJ2-1	CASRPRTSLGNEQFF
TRBV7-9	many	TRBJ2-1	CASSPSVSEQFF
TRBV28	few	TRBJ1-2	CASKSGSYYGYTF
TRBV5-1	many	TRBJ1-1	CASSQQIQVGNTEAFF
TRBV12-3/TRBV12-4	many	TRBJ1-2	CATPDHTGANYGYTF
TRBV12-3/TRBV12-4	many	TRBJ2-7	CASSPAWDTPYEQYF
TRBV20-1	many	TRBJ2-7	CSARPRTQRNPYEQYF
TRBV6-5	few	TRBJ1-3	CASSQSIDAGNTIYF
TRBV2	many	TRBJ1-1	CASSEAGSPRFGTEAFF
TRBV27	many	TRBJ2-1	CASSPGTPAYNEQFF
TRBV6-5	many	TRBJ2-1	CASMLPSGKQFF